What follows describes a single T cell receptor beta chain. Profiling relied on immunoSEQ multiplex PCR, and the TCRdb table lists in-frame clones only, not all of them. The sample records some 62,000 clones, 70% to 80% being singletons. The sample comes from a study of siplizumab effects on memory and regulatory T cells. This clonotype was obtained from a human donor in good health. Sequencing was performed on memory CD4+ T cells sorted from blood.

The CDR3 DNA reads as TGCAGCGCTGGGGACAATGGCTACACCTTC. Its translation: CSAGDNGYTF. This chain uses TRBV29-1 with TRBJ1-2; a weak D match, TRBD1 (6 bases). Trimming took off 7 bases at V and 6 bases at J, with 9 bases between the two ends. The CDR3 loop spans 10 amino acids. Per the germline V gene, CDR1 is SQVTM and CDR2 is ANQGSEA. Using reference TRBV29-1 and TRBJ1-2 for the parts outside the CDR3, the full variable domain is SAVISQKPSRDICQRGTSLTIQCQVDSQVTMMFWYRQQPGQSLTLIATANQGSEATYESGFVIDKFPISRPNLTFSTLTVSNMSPEDSSIYLCSAGDNGYTFGSGTRLTVV.